The rows below give T cell receptor beta chains drawn from one sample of a study of molecular identifiers for immune sequencing clone quantification. MiXCR, applied by TCRdb to the PCR reads, yields one record per CDR3 protein. Among about 63,000 distinct CDR3 sequences listed, over 15% were seen once. Input material: naive CD8+ T cells from blood, with Jurkat cell RNA spiked in. These receptors all stem from a human donor in good health. Some libraries in this study had Jurkat cell RNA spiked in. CDR3s include the opening cysteine and the closing phenylalanine or tryptophan. Fields, in order: clone size, J gene, D gene, V gene, CDR3 DNA, CDR3 protein. A D gene is named only where the DNA matches it firmly. For some rows the clone size is stated as once, few or many, or as a class when expanded; others skip it.

many,TRBJ1-5,.,TRBV7-8,TGTGCCAGCAAGGAAGGGAGACCTTATAGCAATCAGCCCCAGCATTTT,CASKEGRPYSNQPQHF
many,TRBJ2-7,TRBD2,TRBV5-4,TGTGCCAGCAGCGAAAATACCGGGACTAGCTCCTACGAGCAGTACTTC,CASSENTGTSSYEQYF
.,TRBJ1-6,.,TRBV7-2,TGTGCCAGCAGCTTAACAAGGCTCGACCTAAATTCACCCCTCCACTTT,CASSLTRLDLNSPLHF
many,TRBJ2-1,TRBD2,TRBV11-2,TGTGCCAGCAGGGAGGGTGGTGGGGGGGGCTCCTACAATGAGCAGTTCTTC,CASREGGGGGSYNEQFF
few,TRBJ2-2,TRBD2,TRBV7-8,TGTGCCAGCAGCACCGGACTAGCGGGAGGGTTGAACACCGGGGAGCTGTTTTTT,CASSTGLAGGLNTGELFF
.,TRBJ2-1,.,TRBV19,TGTGCCAGTAGGGCCGGGACCGGCAACAATGAGCAGTTCTTC,CASRAGTGNNEQFF
few,TRBJ2-5,.,TRBV9,TGTGCCAGCAGCGTCAGGGGCGAGGAGACCCAGTACTTC,CASSVRGEETQYF
few,TRBJ2-1,TRBD2,TRBV30,TGTGCCTGGAGTGGGGGGGGCTACAATGAGCAGTTCTTC,CAWSGGGYNEQFF
many,TRBJ1-5,.,TRBV23-1,TGCGCCGTTTCCGGGGGAGGTCAGCCCCAGCATTTT,CAVSGGGQPQHF
few,TRBJ2-1,TRBD1,TRBV12-3/TRBV12-4,TGTGCCAGCACTCCAGGGGGCAATGAGCAGTTCTTC,CASTPGGNEQFF
many,TRBJ1-1,.,TRBV7-9,TGTGCCAGCAGCTTAGGCCAGCCGAACACTGAAGCTTTCTTT,CASSLGQPNTEAFF
.,TRBJ2-2,.,TRBV28,TGTGCCACCAAACAAGGGCAGGCGAACACCGGGGAGCTGTTTTTT,CATKQGQANTGELFF
many,TRBJ2-1,TRBD2,TRBV11-3,TGTGCCAGCAGCCGGAGACTAGCGGGATACAATGAGCAGTTCTTC,CASSRRLAGYNEQFF
many,TRBJ2-4,TRBD1,TRBV29-1,TGCAGCATCGAAGCCGGGACAGGGGGAAACATTCAGTACTTC,CSIEAGTGGNIQYF
.,TRBJ2-1,.,TRBV12-3/TRBV12-4,TGTGCCAGCAGCCCGACAGAGGACCCCTACAATGAGCAGTTCTTC,CASSPTEDPYNEQFF
many,TRBJ2-7,.,TRBV20-1,TGCAGTGCTAGAGATTTCGGGGAGGACCCCTACGAGCAGTACTTC,CSARDFGEDPYEQYF
many,TRBJ2-7,.,TRBV28,TGTGCCAGCAGTTCAACAGGGAAAGATTACGAGCAGTACTTC,CASSSTGKDYEQYF
many,TRBJ1-1,.,TRBV23-1,TGCGCCAGCAGGAAAAAAGAGGACTCGAACACTGAAGCTTTCTTT,CASRKKEDSNTEAFF
many,TRBJ2-2,TRBD2,TRBV4-1,TGCGCCAGCAGTCTTACTAGCGGGATTAACGGGGAGCTGTTTTTT,CASSLTSGINGELFF
.,TRBJ1-5,.,TRBV19,TGTGCCAGTAGTAGCGGGCAGGGAGGGAATCAGCCCCAGCATTTC,CASSSGQGGNQPQHF
once,TRBJ2-5,.,TRBV27,TGTGCCAACAGTTTCGGGGAGACCCAGTACTTC,CANSFGETQYF
many,TRBJ2-1,TRBD2,TRBV29-1,TGCAGCGGTCTTAGCGGGTCCAATGAGCAGTTCTTC,CSGLSGSNEQFF
.,TRBJ2-7,.,TRBV6-5,TGTGCCAGCAGTTACGGCGGACAGTTCGAGCAGTACTTC,CASSYGGQFEQYF